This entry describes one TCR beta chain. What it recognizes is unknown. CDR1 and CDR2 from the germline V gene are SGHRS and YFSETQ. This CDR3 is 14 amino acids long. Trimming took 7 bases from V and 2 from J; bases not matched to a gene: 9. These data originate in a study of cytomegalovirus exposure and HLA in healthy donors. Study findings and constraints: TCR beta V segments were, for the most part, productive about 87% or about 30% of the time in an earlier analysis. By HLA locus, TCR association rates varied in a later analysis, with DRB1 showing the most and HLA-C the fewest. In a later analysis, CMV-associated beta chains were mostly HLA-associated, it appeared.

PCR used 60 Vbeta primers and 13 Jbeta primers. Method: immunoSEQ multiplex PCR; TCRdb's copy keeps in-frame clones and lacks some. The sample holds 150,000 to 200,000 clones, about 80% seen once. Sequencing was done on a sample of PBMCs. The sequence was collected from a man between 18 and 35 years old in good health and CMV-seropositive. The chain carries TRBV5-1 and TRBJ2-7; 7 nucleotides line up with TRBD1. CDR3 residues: CASGRDSYAYEQYF. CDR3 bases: TGCGCCAGCGGCCGGGACAGCTACGCCTACGAGCAGTACTTC.